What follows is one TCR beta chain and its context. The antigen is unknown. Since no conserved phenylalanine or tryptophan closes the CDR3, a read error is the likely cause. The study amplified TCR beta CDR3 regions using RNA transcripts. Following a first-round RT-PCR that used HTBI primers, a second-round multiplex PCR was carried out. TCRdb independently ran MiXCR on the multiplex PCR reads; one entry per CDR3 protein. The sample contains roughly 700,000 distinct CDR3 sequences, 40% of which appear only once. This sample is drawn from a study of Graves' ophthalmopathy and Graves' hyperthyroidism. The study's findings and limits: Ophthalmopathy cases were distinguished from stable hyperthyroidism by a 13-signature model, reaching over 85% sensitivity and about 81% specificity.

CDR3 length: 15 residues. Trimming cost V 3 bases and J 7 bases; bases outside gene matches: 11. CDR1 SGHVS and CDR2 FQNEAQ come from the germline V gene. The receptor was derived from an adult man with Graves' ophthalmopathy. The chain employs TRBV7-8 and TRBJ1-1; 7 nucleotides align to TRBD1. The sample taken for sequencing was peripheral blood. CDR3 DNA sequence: TGTGCCAGCAGCTTTTACAGGGGCGATAATATTGAAGCTTTCTCT. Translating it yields CASSFYRGDNIEAFS.